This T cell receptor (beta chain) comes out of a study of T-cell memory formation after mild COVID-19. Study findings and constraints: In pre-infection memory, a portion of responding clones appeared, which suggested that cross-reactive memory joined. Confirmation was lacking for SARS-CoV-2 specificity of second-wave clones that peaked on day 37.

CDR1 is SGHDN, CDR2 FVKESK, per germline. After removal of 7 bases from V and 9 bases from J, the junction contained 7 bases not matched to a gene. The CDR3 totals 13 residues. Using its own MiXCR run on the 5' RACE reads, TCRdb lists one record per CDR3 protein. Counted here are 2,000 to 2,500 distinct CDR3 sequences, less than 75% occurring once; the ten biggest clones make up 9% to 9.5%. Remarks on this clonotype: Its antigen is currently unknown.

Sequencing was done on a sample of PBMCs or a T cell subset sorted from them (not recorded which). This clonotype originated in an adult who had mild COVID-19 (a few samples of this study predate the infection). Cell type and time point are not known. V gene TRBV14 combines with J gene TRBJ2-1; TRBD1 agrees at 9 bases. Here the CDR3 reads CASKRTGVAEQFF. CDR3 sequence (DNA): TGTGCCAGCAAGAGGACAGGGGTTGCTGAGCAGTTCTTC. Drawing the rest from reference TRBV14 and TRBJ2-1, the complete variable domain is EAGVTQFPSHSVIEKGQTVTLRCDPISGHDNLYWYRRVMGKEIKFLLHFVKESKQDESGMPNNRFLAERTGGTYSTLKVQPAELEDSGVYFCASKRTGVAEQFFGPGTRLTVL.